This note documents a single TCR beta chain sequence. Its antigen is unidentified. V was trimmed by 3 bases and J by 7 bases, leaving 16 bases between them. This CDR3 has 14 amino acids. Germline V lookup: CDR1 SGHRS, CDR2 YFSETQ. This sample is part of a study of T cell responses to AZD1222 COVID-19 vaccine. Second doses were pooled across both intervals (about 4 or about 12 weeks). General observations from the study: Across the whole spike, CD4 TCRs peaked at regions 160-218 and 743-854. Compared with day 0, the breadth and depth of the Spike-specific TCR repertoire rose significantly after two doses of AZD1222.

TCRdb's table, derived via immunoSEQ multiplex PCR, lists solely in-frame clones and lacks some. Altogether 250,000 to 300,000 clones are present, around 93% being singletons, with the ten largest covering roughly 0.5%. This TCR came from an adult who received the AZD1222 COVID-19 vaccine. V usage is TRBV5-1 and J usage is TRBJ1-2, with D perhaps matching TRBD1 (5 bases). This sample comprised peripheral blood, obtained 28 days after the second AZD1222 dose. The CDR3 coding sequence is TGCGCCAGCAGCTCCGGACATTCCAACGGTGGCTACACCTTC. Translating it yields CASSSGHSNGGYTF.